A selection of T cell receptor beta chains follows, all from one sample in a study of response to subunit inactivated influenza vaccine. A single record per CDR3 protein comes from TCRdb applying MiXCR to the RT-PCR reads. The top ten hold roughly 11% of the sample, which has fewer than 750,000 distinct CDR3 sequences, around 15% seen once. The starting material was PBMCs from blood, obtained roughly 12 days after vaccination. The receptor set was obtained from a man in his fifties or sixties who received an inactivated influenza vaccine. The CDR3 runs from the conserved cysteine through the conserved F or W. A D gene is named only where the DNA matches it firmly. Clone size appears in some rows only: once, few, many, or a class for an expanded clone.

J: TRBJ2-1; size: -; D: -; V: TRBV7-2; CDR3: CASSLGALANEQFF; DNA: TGTGCCAGCAGCTTAGGGGCGCTAGCCAATGAGCAGTTCTTC
J: TRBJ2-1; size: few; D: -; V: TRBV20-1; CDR3: CSAYSYNEQFF; DNA: TGCAGTGCCTACAGCTACAATGAGCAGTTCTTC
J: TRBJ2-1; size: few; D: TRBD1; V: TRBV5-6; CDR3: CASTPDRVRNEQFF; DNA: TGTGCCAGTACACCGGACAGGGTAAGAAATGAGCAGTTCTTC
J: TRBJ2-2; size: -; D: -; V: TRBV20-1; CDR3: CSASQGNTGELFF; DNA: TGCAGTGCTTCCCAGGGAAACACCGGGGAGCTGTTTTTT
J: TRBJ2-7; size: -; D: -; V: TRBV28; CDR3: CASTPGLLPYEQYF; DNA: TGTGCCAGCACCCCGGGACTTTTACCCTACGAGCAGTACTTC
J: TRBJ2-1; size: -; D: -; V: TRBV10-3; CDR3: CAISQGPTYNEQFF; DNA: TGTGCCATCAGTCAGGGCCCGACCTACAATGAGCAGTTCTTC
J: TRBJ1-2; size: -; D: -; V: TRBV9; CDR3: CASSPTGPIHGYTF; DNA: TGTGCCAGCAGCCCGACCGGGCCCATCCATGGCTACACCTTC
J: TRBJ2-2; size: few; D: -; V: TRBV20-1; CDR3: CSAAKPGRSNGELFF; DNA: TGCAGTGCCGCCAAGCCTGGGCGTTCTAACGGGGAGCTGTTTTTT
J: TRBJ2-7; size: -; D: TRBD1; V: TRBV7-9; CDR3: CASSLGQGAQDYEQYF; DNA: TGTGCCAGCAGCTTAGGACAGGGGGCGCAGGACTACGAGCAGTACTTC
J: TRBJ1-2; size: -; D: -; V: TRBV5-6; CDR3: CASSFGGAGYTF; DNA: TGTGCCAGCAGCTTCGGGGGGGCTGGCTACACCTTC
J: TRBJ2-5; size: -; D: -; V: TRBV30; CDR3: CAWSAGQGQQETQYF; DNA: TGTGCCTGGAGTGCCGGGCAGGGCCAACAAGAGACCCAGTACTTC
J: TRBJ1-1; size: -; D: -; V: TRBV29-1; CDR3: CSAQRGMNTEAFF; DNA: TGCAGCGCCCAAAGGGGTATGAACACTGAAGCTTTCTTT
J: TRBJ1-1; size: -; D: -; V: TRBV28; CDR3: CASSFSAGVTEAFF; DNA: TGTGCCAGCAGTTTTTCGGCAGGAGTCACTGAAGCTTTCTTT
J: TRBJ1-1; size: -; D: -; V: TRBV4-3; CDR3: CASSQDRDPLSQAFF; DNA: TGCGCCAGCAGCCAAGATAGGGACCCTCTTTCTCAAGCTTTCTTT
J: TRBJ2-1; size: few; D: TRBD1; V: TRBV7-2; CDR3: CASSLAGWTGGSHEQFF; DNA: TGTGCCAGCAGCCTGGCAGGGTGGACAGGGGGCTCGCATGAGCAGTTCTTC
J: TRBJ2-7; size: -; D: -; V: TRBV4-3; CDR3: CASSQERQGRWGGYEQYF; DNA: TGCGCCAGCAGCCAAGAAAGACAGGGAAGGTGGGGGGGCTACGAGCAGTACTTC
J: TRBJ2-2; size: few; D: -; V: TRBV6-5; CDR3: CASSYGPREAHLNTGELFF; DNA: TGTGCCAGCAGTTACGGACCAAGGGAGGCCCACCTGAACACCGGGGAGCTGTTTTTT
J: TRBJ1-4; size: few; D: -; V: TRBV12-3/TRBV12-4; CDR3: CASSFPGAVEKLFF; DNA: TGTGCCAGCAGTTTTCCAGGGGCAGTTGAAAAACTGTTTTTT
J: TRBJ1-1; size: -; D: -; V: TRBV20-1; CDR3: CSASVGASNTEAFF; DNA: TGCAGTGCTAGCGTAGGGGCTTCGAACACTGAAGCTTTCTTT
J: TRBJ1-4; size: few; D: -; V: TRBV15; CDR3: CATTTSRRAEKLFF; DNA: TGTGCCACCACCACCTCTCGGAGGGCTGAAAAACTGTTTTTT
J: TRBJ2-7; size: few; D: TRBD2; V: TRBV4-3; CDR3: CASSQEPGLAGYEQYF; DNA: TGCGCCAGCAGCCAGGAACCGGGACTAGCGGGCTACGAGCAGTACTTC
J: TRBJ1-2; size: -; D: TRBD1; V: TRBV29-1; CDR3: CSVATGGGGGYTF; DNA: TGCAGCGTCGCGACAGGGGGCGGCGGTGGCTACACCTTC
J: TRBJ2-1; size: -; D: -; V: TRBV6-2/TRBV6-3; CDR3: CASSYAMGHLNEQFF; DNA: TGTGCCAGCAGTTACGCTATGGGGCACTTAAATGAGCAGTTCTTC
J: TRBJ2-3; size: -; D: TRBD1; V: TRBV6-2/TRBV6-3; CDR3: CASSQDRGLSTDTQYF; DNA: TGTGCCAGCAGTCAAGACAGGGGGCTAAGCACAGATACGCAGTATTTT
J: TRBJ2-5; size: few; D: -; V: TRBV6-5; CDR3: CASSYRSSGETQYF; DNA: TGTGCCAGCAGTTACCGGAGTTCGGGGGAGACCCAGTACTTC
J: TRBJ2-7; size: -; D: -; V: TRBV28; CDR3: CASSLAGKVNEQYF; DNA: TGTGCCAGCAGTTTAGCGGGGAAAGTCAACGAGCAGTACTTC
J: TRBJ1-2; size: few; D: -; V: TRBV6-1; CDR3: CASSRSQGSVGYTF; DNA: TGTGCCAGCAGCAGATCGCAGGGGAGCGTTGGCTACACCTTC
J: TRBJ2-5; size: -; D: -; V: TRBV18; CDR3: CASSRTAGKETQYF; DNA: TGTGCCAGCTCACGGACGGCAGGGAAAGAGACCCAGTACTTC
J: TRBJ2-7; size: few; D: -; V: TRBV5-1; CDR3: CASSPWDKSYEQYF; DNA: TGCGCCAGCAGCCCGTGGGACAAATCCTACGAGCAGTACTTC
J: TRBJ2-7; size: -; D: -; V: TRBV10-3; CDR3: CAISQSSYEQYF; DNA: TGTGCCATCAGTCAAAGCTCCTACGAGCAGTACTTC
J: TRBJ2-1; size: many; D: -; V: TRBV12-3/TRBV12-4; CDR3: CASSPLGDYNEQFF; DNA: TGTGCCAGCAGCCCCTTGGGGGACTACAATGAGCAGTTCTTC
J: TRBJ2-7; size: -; D: -; V: TRBV30; CDR3: CAWSEGEAYEQYF; DNA: TGTGCCTGGAGTGAGGGAGAGGCCTACGAGCAGTACTTC
J: TRBJ1-1; size: -; D: -; V: TRBV20-1; CDR3: CSAREISRAITWTEAFF; DNA: TGCAGTGCTAGAGAAATCTCCCGGGCGATTACCTGGACTGAAGCTTTCTTT
J: TRBJ1-1; size: few; D: -; V: TRBV5-1; CDR3: CASSPSQNMNTEAFF; DNA: TGCGCCAGCAGCCCTTCACAGAACATGAACACTGAAGCTTTCTTT
J: TRBJ2-4; size: many; D: TRBD1; V: TRBV5-1; CDR3: CASSFGTDIQYF; DNA: TGCGCCAGCAGCTTCGGGACAGACATTCAGTACTTC
J: TRBJ2-5; size: few; D: TRBD2; V: TRBV7-7; CDR3: CASSLGLAASQETQYF; DNA: TGTGCCAGCAGCTTAGGACTAGCGGCATCTCAAGAGACCCAGTACTTC
J: TRBJ2-1; size: few; D: -; V: TRBV30; CDR3: CAWSVRGGAMSYNEQFF; DNA: TGTGCCTGGAGTGTACGTGGGGGGGCCATGTCCTACAATGAGCAGTTCTTC
J: TRBJ2-1; size: many; D: -; V: TRBV12-3/TRBV12-4; CDR3: CASSFRGLPTFSSYNEQFF; DNA: TGTGCCAGCAGTTTCCGGGGACTGCCCACCTTTAGCTCCTACAATGAGCAGTTCTTC
J: TRBJ2-1; size: -; D: TRBD2; V: TRBV28; CDR3: CASSSYSGAAYNEQFF; DNA: TGTGCCAGCAGTTCCTACAGCGGGGCCGCCTACAATGAGCAGTTCTTC
J: TRBJ1-4; size: -; D: TRBD1; V: TRBV12-3/TRBV12-4; CDR3: CADQGAATNEKLFF; DNA: TGTGCAGACCAGGGGGCTGCAACTAATGAAAAACTGTTTTTT
J: TRBJ1-2; size: -; D: TRBD1; V: TRBV5-1; CDR3: CASSPDRGGGYTF; DNA: TGCGCCAGCAGCCCGGACAGGGGCGGTGGCTACACCTTC
J: TRBJ1-1; size: -; D: TRBD1; V: TRBV4-2; CDR3: CASSKGQGAYTEAFF; DNA: TGTGCCAGCAGCAAAGGACAGGGGGCTTACACTGAAGCTTTCTTT
J: TRBJ1-4; size: -; D: -; V: TRBV27; CDR3: CASRSGVREKLFF; DNA: TGTGCCAGCAGGTCGGGGGTACGTGAAAAACTGTTTTTT
J: TRBJ2-7; size: -; D: -; V: TRBV10-3; CDR3: CAISRTVSYEQYF; DNA: TGTGCCATCAGCAGGACTGTCTCCTACGAGCAGTACTTC
J: TRBJ1-5; size: -; D: -; V: TRBV6-2/TRBV6-3; CDR3: CASSYSLQGYQPQHF; DNA: TGTGCCAGCAGTTACTCGCTCCAGGGATATCAGCCCCAGCATTTT
J: TRBJ2-3; size: few; D: -; V: TRBV7-9; CDR3: CASSFAASLFTDTQYF; DNA: TGTGCCAGCAGCTTTGCGGCATCCCTCTTCACAGATACGCAGTATTTT
J: TRBJ2-3; size: few; D: TRBD2; V: TRBV20-1; CDR3: CSARDDQLRGADTQYF; DNA: TGCAGTGCTAGAGATGACCAACTGCGGGGGGCAGATACGCAGTATTTT
J: TRBJ1-2; size: many; D: -; V: TRBV6-5; CDR3: CASSYSAWKGYTF; DNA: TGTGCCAGCAGTTACTCCGCGTGGAAAGGCTACACCTTC